Presented here are 29 T cell receptor beta chains from one specimen sequenced in a study of blood T cell repertoires in COVID-19. The method was immunoSEQ multiplex PCR; TCRdb's version includes in-frame clones alone and lacks a portion of them. Of roughly 230,000 clones in the sample, about 93% were seen once. Source material: peripheral blood. These receptors were obtained from a man aged 25-40 years with COVID-19, enrolled during active disease.

The V gene is TRBV15, the J gene TRBJ2-1, with 12 positions matching TRBD2. Germline CDR1 and CDR2: LNHNV and YYDKDF (reference sequence). The CDR3 sequence is 16 residues long. The V and J ends lost 2 bases and 5 bases, in that order; junction bases with no gene match: 4. The CDR3 sequence is CATSRLTSGGNNEQFF. The CDR3 DNA reads as TGTGCCACCAGCAGACTCACTAGCGGGGGGAACAATGAGCAGTTCTTC.

The rearrangement uses TRBV10-3 and TRBJ1-2, with D maybe TRBD1 (6 bases). Looked up from germline, CDR1 is ENHRY and CDR2 is SYGVKD. The CDR3 length is 14 residues. V was shortened by 10 bases and J by 8 bases, with 23 bases between the two germline ends. This CDR3 reads CATTAYREEEGYTF. In DNA form, the CDR3 reads TGTGCCACCACCGCCTACAGGGAAGAAGAAGGCTACACCTTC.

V and J are TRBV10-3 and TRBJ1-2, with TRBD1 identical over 7 bases. The CDR3 is 15 residues long. CDR1 and CDR2 from the germline V gene are ENHRY and SYGVKD. Trimming took 1 base from V and 7 from J; bases not matched to a gene: 9. The CDR3 is CAISELGGEVSGYTF. The CDR3 bases are TGTGCCATCAGTGAGTTAGGGGGCGAGGTCTCTGGCTACACCTTC.

This rearrangement joins TRBV6-2 or TRBV6-3 to TRBJ2-3; D not certain. CDR3 size: 11 residues. The V end lost 4 bases, the J end lost 9 bases, and 8 bases lay between the germline ends. CDR1 MNHEY and CDR2 SVGEGT come from the germline V gene. CDR3 DNA: TGTGCCAGCAGTTTCCTCGAGACGCAGTATTTT. It codes for CASSFLETQYF.

V gene TRBV7-6 combines with J gene TRBJ2-3, with TRBD1 matching 7 bases. The CDR3 runs to 15 residues. Germline loops: CDR1 SGHVS, CDR2 FNYEAQ. The V and J ends lost 3 bases and 0 bases, in that order; junction bases with no gene match: 3. CDR3 region: CASSLARGSTDTQYF. The CDR3 DNA reads as TGTGCCAGCAGCTTGGCCAGGGGGAGCACAGATACGCAGTATTTT.

This clone has just one count. The gene calls are TRBV5-1 and TRBJ1-1, with D possibly being TRBD1 (5 bases). V was cut by 4 bases and J by 3 bases, with 10 bases left in between. The CDR3 is 13 residues long. Germline-derived CDR1 and CDR2 are SGHRS and YFSETQ. CDR3 in amino acids: CASSTTGDTEAFF. The DNA for the CDR3 is TGCGCCAGCAGCACAACGGGGGACACTGAAGCTTTCTTT.

This rearrangement joins TRBV7-3 to TRBJ2-3; 8 positions match TRBD2. Trimming took 4 bases from V and 2 from J; bases not matched to a gene: 8. The germline CDR1 and CDR2 sequences are SGHTA and FQGTGA. This CDR3 contains 16 residues. CDR3: CASSWSGGGNTDTQYF. The DNA of the CDR3 is TGTGCCAGCAGCTGGAGCGGCGGGGGGAACACAGATACGCAGTATTTT.

V usage is TRBV3-1 (or the pseudogene TRBV3-2) and J usage is TRBJ1-3; D perhaps matches TRBD1 (5 bases). In germline, CDR1 is LGHDT, CDR2 YNNKEL (reference sequence). The CDR3 has 13 amino acids. Deletions cut 8 bases from V and 2 bases from J, with 10 bases between. This CDR3 reads CASATATGNTIYF. The DNA for the CDR3 is TGTGCCAGCGCGACAGCTACTGGAAACACCATATATTTT.

The V and J genes are TRBV18 and TRBJ1-3, with TRBD1 matching over 8 bases. The ends lost 0 bases at V and 2 bases at J; junction bases unmatched: 6. Germline CDR1 reads KGHSH; CDR2 reads LQKENI. This CDR3 spans 17 amino acids. CDR3 amino acids: CASSPPDRARPGNTIYF. CDR3 nucleotides: TGTGCCAGCTCACCACCGGACAGGGCTCGGCCTGGAAACACCATATATTTT.

The chain couples TRBV11-2 to TRBJ1-5, with D possibly being TRBD1 (5 bases). The length of the CDR3 is 14 residues. Germline lookup yields CDR1 SGHAT and CDR2 FQNNGV. V shed 1 base and J shed 2 bases, with 6 bases lying between them. The CDR3 sequence: CASSLAQGNQPQHF. The CDR3 DNA follows: TGTGCCAGCAGCTTAGCACAGGGCAATCAGCCCCAGCATTTT. The variable domain in full, completed from reference TRBV11-2 and TRBJ1-5, reads EAGVAQSPRYKIIEKRQSVAFWCNPISGHATLYWYQQILGQGPKLLIQFQNNGVVDDSQLPKDRFSAERLKGVDSTLKIQPAKLEDSAVYLCASSLAQGNQPQHFGDGTRLSIL.

This clone was seen once. J is TRBJ2-1 and V is TRBV3-1 (or the pseudogene TRBV3-2); 11 bases map to TRBD2. V shed 4 bases, J shed 8 bases, and the junction held 7 bases outside the gene matches. The germline V gene encodes CDR1 LGHDT and CDR2 YNNKEL (reference sequence). This CDR3 contains 15 residues. This chain's CDR3 is CASSPVAGGGDEQFF. The CDR3 bases are TGTGCCAGCAGCCCTGTAGCGGGGGGGGGCGATGAGCAGTTCTTC.

The V gene is TRBV28, the J gene TRBJ1-2; no clear D gene. The V end was cut by 5 bases, the J end by 8 bases, with 18 bases between. The CDR3 covers 14 residues. Germline-derived CDR1 and CDR2 are MDHEN and SYDVKM. The CDR3 DNA is TGTGCCAGCAGTCCAGGAACAGCAATCCAAGGCTACACCTTC. It is translated as CASSPGTAIQGYTF.

The rearrangement links TRBV29-1 to TRBJ1-2, with 10 nucleotides matching TRBD1. The length of the CDR3 is 18 residues. J was trimmed by 7 bases and V by 3 bases; bases with no gene match: 20. The germline CDR1 and CDR2 sequences are SQVTM and ANQGSEA. CDR3 bases: TGCAGCGTTGAGAGGAGTCGGGGACAGGGGTTTGAAAGAAGTGGCTACACCTTC. It specifies CSVERSRGQGFERSGYTF.

CDR3: CASSRARDRGNEQYF. As DNA, the CDR3 is TGTGCCAGCTCGCGCGCCCGGGACAGGGGCAACGAGCAGTACTTC. The chain employs TRBV18 and TRBJ2-7, with TRBD1 matching 10 bases. This CDR3 is built from 15 residues. In germline, CDR1 is KGHSH, CDR2 LQKENI. The trim removed 6 bases at V and 5 bases at J, leaving 10 bases unmatched.

This chain links TRBV2 with TRBJ1-5; unclear D gene. Germline CDR1 SNHLY, CDR2 FYNNEI. CDR3 length: 13 amino acids. V was trimmed by 6 bases and J by 4 bases, leaving 10 bases between them. The CDR3 loop is CASSMRWNQPQHF. In nucleotides, the CDR3 is TGTGCCAGCAGCATGCGATGGAATCAGCCCCAGCATTTT.

The chain's CDR3 is CASSIRDRGQELGYGYTF. In DNA form, the CDR3 reads TGTGCCAGCAGCATCCGGGACAGGGGGCAAGAACTGGGTTATGGCTACACCTTC. This chain uses TRBV3-1 (or the pseudogene TRBV3-2) with TRBJ1-2, with TRBD1 matching 12 bases. Germline lookup yields CDR1 LGHDT and CDR2 YNNKEL (reference sequence). The CDR3 totals 18 residues. Trimming cost V 5 bases and J 5 bases; bases outside gene matches: 15.

This clone has a single count. J is TRBJ1-3 and V is TRBV7-3; no clear D. Germline V CDR1 and CDR2: SGHTA, FQGTGA. The CDR3 is made up of 15 amino acids. V was clipped by 3 bases and J by 3 bases, with 12 bases between them. The CDR3 DNA follows: TGTGCCAGCAGCTTTTCCGGGAGCGGTGGAAACACCATATATTTT. The encoded protein is CASSFSGSGGNTIYF.

This clone was observed once. V gene TRBV6-5 combines with J gene TRBJ2-1, with D perhaps matching TRBD1 (5 bases). In germline, CDR1 is MNHEY, CDR2 SVGAGI. Trimming pared 4 bases from V and 0 bases from J, leaving 7 bases between. This CDR3 comprises 14 residues. The CDR3 region is CASSSQGSYNEQFF. The CDR3 DNA reads as TGTGCCAGCAGTTCCCAGGGCTCCTACAATGAGCAGTTCTTC.

This chain joins TRBV5-1 and TRBJ1-1; D is ambiguous. This CDR3 spans 14 amino acids. Between the trimmed V and J ends, which lost 3 bases and 0 bases, there was a span of 9 bases. CDR1 and CDR2 (germline): SGHRS, YFSETQ. As DNA, the CDR3 is TGCGCCAGCAGCTCCCCAGGATTGAACACTGAAGCTTTCTTT. Translated: CASSSPGLNTEAFF.

This sequence joins TRBV5-6 and TRBJ2-1; tentative D call: TRBD1 (6 bases). This CDR3 has 14 residues. Per germline, CDR1 SGHDT and CDR2 YYEEEE. The ends were cut back, 3 bases at V and 4 bases at J, with 11 bases in the middle. The CDR3 region is CASSSLRGYNEQFF. Here the CDR3 DNA reads TGTGCCAGCAGCTCCCTCAGGGGTTACAATGAGCAGTTCTTC.

CDR3 coding DNA: TGTGCCAGTAGCGGTCGGGGGACAGGCCATACTGAAGCTTTCTTT. Translating gives CASSGRGTGHTEAFF. The V and J genes are TRBV19 and TRBJ1-1; 8 bases are a match to TRBD1. The CDR3 totals 15 residues. V lost 6 bases, J lost 5 bases, and 11 bases stayed unmatched. The germline V gene has CDR1 LNHDA and CDR2 SQIVND (reference sequence).

In this sample, this clone turned up a few times. The chain has TRBV2 and TRBJ1-2; D unresolved. There are 13 residues in the CDR3. V lost 8 bases and J 4 bases, leaving 14 bases between the germline ends. Looked up from germline, CDR1 is SNHLY and CDR2 is FYNNEI. CDR3 loop: CASQTGVFYGYTF. CDR3 bases: TGTGCCAGCCAGACCGGGGTGTTCTATGGCTACACCTTC.

The V gene is TRBV5-1, the J gene TRBJ2-3, with 8 bases lining up with TRBD2. CDR1 SGHRS and CDR2 YFSETQ come from the germline V gene. The length of the CDR3 is 14 residues. V lost 9 bases to trimming and J lost 2 bases; unmatched junction nucleotides: 8. The CDR3, as DNA: TGCGCCACCCGGAAACTAGCGGTCACAGATACGCAGTATTTT. This codes for CATRKLAVTDTQYF.

The chain carries TRBV19 and TRBJ1-6; possibly TRBD1 for D (6 bases). CDR1 LNHDA and CDR2 SQIVND come from the germline V gene (reference sequence). The CDR3 consists of 15 residues. The ends were cut back, 5 bases at V and 9 bases at J, with 17 bases in the middle. CDR3 bases: TGTGCCAGTAGTTCTGAACAGGGTGTGGGTTCACCCCTCCACTTT. Amino acid sequence: CASSSEQGVGSPLHF.

V is TRBV30 and J is TRBJ2-3, with TRBD2 matching over 12 bases. Germline V gene sequence: CDR1 GTSNPN, CDR2 SVGIG (reference sequence). The CDR3 length is 17 residues. The V and J ends lost 3 bases and 0 bases, in that order; junction bases with no gene match: 7. CDR3 sequence reads: CAWSPGTSGLSTDTQYF. DNA of the CDR3: TGTGCCTGGAGCCCCGGGACTAGCGGGCTAAGCACAGATACGCAGTATTTT.

The chain employs TRBV2 and TRBJ2-2; TRBD2 matches 13 bases. The CDR3 has 17 amino acids. The germline gives CDR1 SNHLY, CDR2 FYNNEI. Trimming at V came to 7 bases and at J to 5 bases, leaving 10 bases not matched to a gene. The CDR3 loop reads CASKLAGGPIRTGELFF. The CDR3 DNA follows: TGTGCCAGCAAACTAGCGGGGGGGCCGATAAGGACCGGGGAGCTGTTTTTT.

The gene calls are TRBV7-2 and TRBJ2-7, with D unclear. With 0 bases removed from V and 2 bases from J, the gap between germline ends came to 5 bases. The CDR3 contains 13 residues. CDR1 is SGHTA, CDR2 FQGNSA, per germline. CDR3 DNA sequence: TGTGCCAGCAGCTTAGCGGGCGCCTACGAGCAGTACTTC. This encodes CASSLAGAYEQYF.

This chain connects TRBV7-9 to TRBJ2-7; TRBD1 matches 9 bases. Germline assignment: CDR1 SEHNR and CDR2 FQNEAQ (reference sequence). The CDR3 loop spans 15 amino acids. Unmatched junction bases numbered 12, after V lost 4 bases and J lost 8 bases. CDR3: CASSSRSRDRDQQYF. The CDR3 DNA reads TGTGCCAGCAGCTCCCGCAGCAGGGACAGGGATCAGCAGTACTTC.

This rearrangement joins TRBV25-1 to TRBJ1-6, with no clear D. Deletions cut 0 bases from V and 2 bases from J, with 11 bases between. Looked up from germline, CDR1 is MGHDK and CDR2 is SYGVNS. The CDR3 has 17 residues. CDR3: CASSEYRAGTYNSPLHF. CDR3 bases: TGTGCCAGCAGTGAATATAGGGCGGGGACCTATAATTCACCCCTCCACTTT.